This TCR beta chain stems from a study of post-analysis software for immune sequencing data. The wider study: Relapsing-remitting, secondary progressive and progressive-relapsing forms made up the multiple sclerosis disease courses. General study points: Patients had higher frequencies than controls of about 5 TRBV segments, including TRBV5-6, TRBV5-1 and TRBV20-1. F measure grouped same-batch samples tightly together. Normalized Chao1 diversity in multiple sclerosis patients fell significantly below that of controls.

About this clonotype itself: The antigen remains unidentified.

TCR beta cDNA libraries had unique molecular identifiers. The authors obtained roughly 500,000 cDNA molecules from roughly 1 to 10 million T cells. One entry per CDR3 protein results from TCRdb running MiXCR on the PCR reads. Of just over 250,000 distinct CDR3 sequences listed, around 34% are singletons. The germline V and J ends were trimmed by 1 base and 2 bases, with 12 bases remaining between them. The CDR3 length is 15 residues. Germline lookup yields CDR1 SGDLS and CDR2 YYNGEE. Source material: blood. This rearrangement joins TRBV9 to TRBJ1-2; D uncertain. This TCR was recovered from a girl aged 5-17 years with multiple sclerosis. This CDR3 is CASSVSRRKNYGYTF. In DNA, the CDR3 is TGTGCCAGCAGCGTATCACGACGGAAGAACTATGGCTACACCTTC.